The sample holds a few counts of the clone carrying this T cell receptor (beta chain). The junction departs from germline at one end; a sequencing error may be responsible. This sample stems from a study of glioma-infiltrating T cells. This CDR3 region has 15 residues. The germline gives CDR1 LNHDA, CDR2 SQIVND (reference sequence). Using RNA template, CDR3s of TCR alpha and beta were amplified with iRepertoire arm-PCR. Input was 100-400 ng of tissue mRNA or PBMC total RNA. From the multiplex PCR reads, TCRdb called clonotypes with MiXCR, one entry per CDR3 protein. This sample has under 150,000 distinct CDR3 sequences, with about 22% found just once.

This rearrangement joins TRBV19 to TRBJ1-4; tentative D call: TRBD1 (6 bases). Material: glioma tissue, nonneoplastic brain tissue, or PBMCs (not recorded which). The clonotype originates from a human donor with low-grade glioma or glioblastoma, undergoing nonglioma brain surgery, or in good health (not recorded which). CDR3 sequence reads: CASINPGTQDEKLFF. In DNA form, the CDR3 reads TGTGCCAGCATTAACCCCGGGACACAGGATGAAAAGCTGTTTTTT.